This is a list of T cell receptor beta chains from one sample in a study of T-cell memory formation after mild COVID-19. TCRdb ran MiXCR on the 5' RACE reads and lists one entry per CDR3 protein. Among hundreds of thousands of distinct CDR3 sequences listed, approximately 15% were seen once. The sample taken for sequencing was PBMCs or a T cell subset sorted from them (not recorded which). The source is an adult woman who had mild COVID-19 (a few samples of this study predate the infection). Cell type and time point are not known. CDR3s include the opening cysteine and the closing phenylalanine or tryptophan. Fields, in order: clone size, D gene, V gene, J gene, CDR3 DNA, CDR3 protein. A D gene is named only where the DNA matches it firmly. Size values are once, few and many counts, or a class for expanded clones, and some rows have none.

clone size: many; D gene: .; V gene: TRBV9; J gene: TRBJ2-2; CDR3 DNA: TGTGCCAGCAGCGTATCCATATCGGGGACCGGGGAGCTGTTTTTT; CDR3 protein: CASSVSISGTGELFF
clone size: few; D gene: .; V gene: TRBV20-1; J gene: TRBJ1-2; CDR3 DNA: TGCAGTGCTAGAGCGTTAGTCGGTTTCTATGGCTACACCTTC; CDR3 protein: CSARALVGFYGYTF
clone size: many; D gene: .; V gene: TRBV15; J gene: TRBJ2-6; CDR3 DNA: TGTGCCACCAGCAGAGAGGGTATGGGCTCTGGGGCCAACGTCCTGACTTTC; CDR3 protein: CATSREGMGSGANVLTF
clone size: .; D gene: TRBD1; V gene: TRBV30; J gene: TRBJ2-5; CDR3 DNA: TGTGCCTGGAGTTTTGGACAGGCCCAAGAGACCCAGTACTTC; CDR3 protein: CAWSFGQAQETQYF
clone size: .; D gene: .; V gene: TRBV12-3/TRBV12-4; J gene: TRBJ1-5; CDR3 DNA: TGTGCCAGCAGTAAAGGAGGGTCGGGCAATCAGCCCCAGCATTTT; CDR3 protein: CASSKGGSGNQPQHF
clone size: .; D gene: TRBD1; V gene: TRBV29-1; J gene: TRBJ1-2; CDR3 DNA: TGCAGCGATGCCCAGGGGGCCTATGGCTACACCTTC; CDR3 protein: CSDAQGAYGYTF
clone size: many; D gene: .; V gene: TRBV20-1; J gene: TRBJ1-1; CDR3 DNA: TGCAGTGCTAGTATCCCGGGGGACACTGAAGCTTTCTTT; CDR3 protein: CSASIPGDTEAFF
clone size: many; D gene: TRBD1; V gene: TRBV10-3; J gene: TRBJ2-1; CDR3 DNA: TGTGCCATCGGGGACAGGGGGCAGGTGGCCTCCTACAATGAGCAGTTCTTC; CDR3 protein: CAIGDRGQVASYNEQFF
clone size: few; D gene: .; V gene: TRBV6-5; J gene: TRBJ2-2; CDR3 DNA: TGTGCCAGCAGTCCCCGGGTCCGACCCACCGGGGAGCTGTTTTTT; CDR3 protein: CASSPRVRPTGELFF
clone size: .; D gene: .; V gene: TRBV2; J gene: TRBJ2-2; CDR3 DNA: TGTGCCAGCAGCAGTACACCCGGGGAGCTGTTTTTT; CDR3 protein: CASSSTPGELFF
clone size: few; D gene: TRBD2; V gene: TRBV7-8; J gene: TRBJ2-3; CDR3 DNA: TGTGCCAGCAGCTTACAAGCAGCGGGACGCACAGATACGCAGTATTTT; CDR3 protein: CASSLQAAGRTDTQYF
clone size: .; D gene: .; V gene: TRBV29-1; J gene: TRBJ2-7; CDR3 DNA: TGCAGCTACCGAGGAGGAGGCTACGAGCAGTACTTC; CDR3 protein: CSYRGGGYEQYF
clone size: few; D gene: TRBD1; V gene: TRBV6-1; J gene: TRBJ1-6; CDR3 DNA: TGTGCCAGCAGTGGGACAGGGGGTTCACCCCTCCACTTT; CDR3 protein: CASSGTGGSPLHF
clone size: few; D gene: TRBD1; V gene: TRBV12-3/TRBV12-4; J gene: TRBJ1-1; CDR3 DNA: TGTGCCAGCAGTTTACCCCCTACGGGACAGGGAAACACTGAAGCTTTCTTT; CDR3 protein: CASSLPPTGQGNTEAFF
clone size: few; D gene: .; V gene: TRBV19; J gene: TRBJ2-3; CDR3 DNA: TGTGCCAGTAGAAGGAACAGGGGCACAGATACGCAGTATTTT; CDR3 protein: CASRRNRGTDTQYF
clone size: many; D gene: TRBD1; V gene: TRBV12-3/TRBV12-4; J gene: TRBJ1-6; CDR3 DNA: TGTGCCAGCAGTTTGTTGGACAGGGATAATTCACCCCTCCACTTT; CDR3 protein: CASSLLDRDNSPLHF
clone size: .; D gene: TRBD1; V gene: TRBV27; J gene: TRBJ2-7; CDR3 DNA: TGTGCCAGTTCCCTAATCCCGGGACAGGGGGCTTACGAGCAGTACTTC; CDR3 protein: CASSLIPGQGAYEQYF
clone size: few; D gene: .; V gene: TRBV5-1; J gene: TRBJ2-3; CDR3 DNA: TGCGCCAGCAGCCCAACTAGCTCCCCAGATACGCAGTATTTT; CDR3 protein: CASSPTSSPDTQYF
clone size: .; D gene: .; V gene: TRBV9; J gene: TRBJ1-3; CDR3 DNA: TGTGCCAGCAGCGTTGGGATCTCTGGAAACACCATATATTTT; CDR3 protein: CASSVGISGNTIYF
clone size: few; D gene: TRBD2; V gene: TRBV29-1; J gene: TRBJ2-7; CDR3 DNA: TGCAGCGTTGGTTCTTATAGAGCGGGAGGGCCCTACGAGCAGTACTTC; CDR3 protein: CSVGSYRAGGPYEQYF
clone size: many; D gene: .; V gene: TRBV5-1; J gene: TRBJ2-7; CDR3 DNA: TGCGCCAGCAGCGCCAACACAGGGACCGCCTGGGAGCAGTACTTC; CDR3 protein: CASSANTGTAWEQYF
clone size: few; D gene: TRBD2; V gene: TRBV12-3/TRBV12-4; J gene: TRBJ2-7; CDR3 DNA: TGTGCCAGCAGTCAAGGGACTAGCTCCTACGAGCAGTACTTC; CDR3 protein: CASSQGTSSYEQYF
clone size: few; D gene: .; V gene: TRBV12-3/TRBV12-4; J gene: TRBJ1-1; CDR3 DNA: TGTGCCAGCAGTTTCGGGGGGCCAGGTGGTGCTTTCTTT; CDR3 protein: CASSFGGPGGAFF
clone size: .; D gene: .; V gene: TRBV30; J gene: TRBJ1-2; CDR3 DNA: TGTGCCTGGAGTCATCACACCGACTATGGCTACACCTTC; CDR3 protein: CAWSHHTDYGYTF
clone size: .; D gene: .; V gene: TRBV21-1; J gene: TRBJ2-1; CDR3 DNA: TGTGCCAGCATCCAGAATGTGGGCAATGAGCAGTTCTTC; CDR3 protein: CASIQNVGNEQFF
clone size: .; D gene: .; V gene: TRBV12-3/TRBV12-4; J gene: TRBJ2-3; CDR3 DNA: TGTGCCAGCAGCCCCTCCGGGTGGGGCACAGATACGCAGTATTTT; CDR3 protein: CASSPSGWGTDTQYF
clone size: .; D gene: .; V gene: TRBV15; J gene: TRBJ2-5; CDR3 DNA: TGTGCCACCAGCAGAGATTGGGAGACCCAGTACTTC; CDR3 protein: CATSRDWETQYF
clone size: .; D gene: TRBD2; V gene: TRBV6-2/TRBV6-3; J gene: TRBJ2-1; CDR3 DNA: TGTGCCAGCAGAGCCGGGACTAGCGGGAGAGGTGAGCAGTTCTTC; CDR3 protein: CASRAGTSGRGEQFF
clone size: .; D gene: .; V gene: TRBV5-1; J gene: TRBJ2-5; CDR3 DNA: TGCGCCAGCAGCTTGGACGTACTAGGGGGTAGAGAGACCCAGTACTTC; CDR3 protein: CASSLDVLGGRETQYF
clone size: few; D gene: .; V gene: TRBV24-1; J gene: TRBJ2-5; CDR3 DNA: TGTGCCACCAGTGACTTAGACTCAGGGGACCAAGAGACCCAGTACTTC; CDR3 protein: CATSDLDSGDQETQYF
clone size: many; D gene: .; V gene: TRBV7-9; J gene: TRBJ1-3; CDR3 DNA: TGTGCCAGCAGCTTAGGAGCGAAGGACACCATATATTTT; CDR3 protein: CASSLGAKDTIYF
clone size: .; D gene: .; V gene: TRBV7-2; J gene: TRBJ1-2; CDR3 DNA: TGTGCCAGCAGCTTAAGGACAGAAAACTATGGCTACACCTTC; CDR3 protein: CASSLRTENYGYTF
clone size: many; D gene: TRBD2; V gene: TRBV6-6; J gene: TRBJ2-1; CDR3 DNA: TGTGCCAGCAGTGGACTAGCGGGGGGCCCGTCGTTATACAATGAGCAGTTCTTC; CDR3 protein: CASSGLAGGPSLYNEQFF
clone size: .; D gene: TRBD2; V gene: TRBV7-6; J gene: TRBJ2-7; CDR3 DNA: TGTGCCAGCAGCCCCCGGTGGGATCTAGCGGGAGGATACGAGCAGTACTTC; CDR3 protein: CASSPRWDLAGGYEQYF
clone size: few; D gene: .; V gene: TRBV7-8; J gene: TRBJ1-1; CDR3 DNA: TGTGCCAGCAATCGGGCGAGGAACACTGAAGCTTTCTTT; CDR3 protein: CASNRARNTEAFF
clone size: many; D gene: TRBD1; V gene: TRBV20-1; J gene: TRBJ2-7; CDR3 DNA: TGCAGTGCTAGAGACCAGGGCAGGGGGCCGCACGAGCAGTACTTC; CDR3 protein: CSARDQGRGPHEQYF
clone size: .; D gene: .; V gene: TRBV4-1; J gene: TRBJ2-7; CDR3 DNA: TGCGCCAGCAGCCAAGTCGGGCTAAGCTACGAGCAGTACTTC; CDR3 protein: CASSQVGLSYEQYF
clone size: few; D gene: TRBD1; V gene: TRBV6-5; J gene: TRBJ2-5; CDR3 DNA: TGTGCCAGCAGTTGGACAGGGATGAAGACCCAGTACTTC; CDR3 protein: CASSWTGMKTQYF
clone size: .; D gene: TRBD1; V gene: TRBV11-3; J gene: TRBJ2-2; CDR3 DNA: TGTGCCAGCAGCTTAATGGGACAGGGGGCCACCGGGGAGCTGTTTTTT; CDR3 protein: CASSLMGQGATGELFF
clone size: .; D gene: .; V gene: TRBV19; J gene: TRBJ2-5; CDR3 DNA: TGTGCCAGTACCCAGTGGGGCGGGGAGACCCAGTACTTC; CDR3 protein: CASTQWGGETQYF
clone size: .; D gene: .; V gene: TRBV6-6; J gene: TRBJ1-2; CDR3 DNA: TGTGCCAGCAAGTCGGCGGTCGGTAACTATGGCTACACCTTC; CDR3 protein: CASKSAVGNYGYTF
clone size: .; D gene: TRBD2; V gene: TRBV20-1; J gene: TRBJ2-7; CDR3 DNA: TGCAGTGCTCTTAGTCGGGGACTAGCGGGGGCCCCTAGGGGCGAGCAGTACTTC; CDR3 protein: CSALSRGLAGAPRGEQYF
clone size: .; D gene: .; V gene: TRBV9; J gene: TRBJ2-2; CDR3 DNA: TGTGCCAGCAGCGTAGGTCGGCTAAACACCGGGGAGCTGTTTTTT; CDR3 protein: CASSVGRLNTGELFF
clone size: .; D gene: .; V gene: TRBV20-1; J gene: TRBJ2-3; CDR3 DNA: TGCAGTGCCCCCACCCCGGCCAGGGGCGTCACAGATACGCAGTATTTT; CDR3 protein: CSAPTPARGVTDTQYF
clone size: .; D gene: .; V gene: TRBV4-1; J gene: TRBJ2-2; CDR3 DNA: TGCGCCAGCAGGGGGGTCGCGAACACCGGGGAGCTGTTTTTT; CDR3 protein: CASRGVANTGELFF
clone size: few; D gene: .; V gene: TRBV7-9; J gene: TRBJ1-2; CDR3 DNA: TGTGCCAGCAGCGTGAATCGGGGGGACTATGGCTACACCTTC; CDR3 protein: CASSVNRGDYGYTF
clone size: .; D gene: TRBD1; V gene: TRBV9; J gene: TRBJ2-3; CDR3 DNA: TGTGCCAGCAGCGGTAACGACAGGGGGCTCACAGATACGCAGTATTTT; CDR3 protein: CASSGNDRGLTDTQYF
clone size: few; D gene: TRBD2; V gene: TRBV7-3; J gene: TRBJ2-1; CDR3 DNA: TGTGCCAGCAGCTTAACGTCCGGGGGGAATTACAATGAGCAGTTCTTC; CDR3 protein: CASSLTSGGNYNEQFF
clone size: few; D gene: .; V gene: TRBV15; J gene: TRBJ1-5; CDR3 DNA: TGTGCCACCAGCAGACAGGATTACAATCAGCCCCAGCATTTT; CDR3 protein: CATSRQDYNQPQHF